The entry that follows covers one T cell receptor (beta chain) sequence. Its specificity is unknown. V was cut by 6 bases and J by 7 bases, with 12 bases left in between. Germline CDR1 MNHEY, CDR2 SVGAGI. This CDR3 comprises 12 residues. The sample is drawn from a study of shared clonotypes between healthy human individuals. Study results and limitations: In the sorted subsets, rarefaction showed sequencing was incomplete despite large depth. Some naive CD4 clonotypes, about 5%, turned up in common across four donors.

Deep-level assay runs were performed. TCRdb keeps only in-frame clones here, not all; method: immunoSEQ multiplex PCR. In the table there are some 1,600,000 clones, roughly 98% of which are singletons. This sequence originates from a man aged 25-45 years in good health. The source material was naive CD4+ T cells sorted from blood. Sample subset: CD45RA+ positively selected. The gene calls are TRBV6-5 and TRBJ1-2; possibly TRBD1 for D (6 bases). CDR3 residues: CASRTGSGGYTF. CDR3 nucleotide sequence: TGTGCCAGCAGAACAGGGTCTGGTGGCTACACCTTC.